These 9 T cell receptor beta chains share one sample of origin, sequenced in a study of T cells in localized non-small cell lung cancer. The data were produced by immunoSEQ multiplex PCR, yet TCRdb's version contains in-frame clones alone and is incomplete. The sample lists about 1,500 clones, 33% occurring once. The sequencing used normal lung tissue next to the tumor, collected before any cancer treatment. All receptors derive from a man aged 35 to 70 with stage I lung adenocarcinoma.

The chain joins TRBV15 to TRBJ2-1; D unresolved. The CDR3 runs to 15 residues. V was shortened by 3 bases and J by 6 bases, with 15 bases between the two germline ends. Germline CDR1 reads LNHNV; CDR2 reads YYDKDF (reference sequence). CDR3 sequence (DNA): TGTGCCACCAGCAGCCAGGCGAAGGGAATCAATGAGCAGTTCTTC. It translates to CATSSQAKGINEQFF.

This clone was found once. V gene TRBV5-1 combines with J gene TRBJ1-1; 10 nucleotides align to TRBD1. The CDR3 runs 19 residues. J lost 6 bases, V lost 0 bases, and 17 bases had no gene match. Germline V gene data show CDR1 as SGHRS and CDR2 as YFSETQ. CDR3 sequence: CASSLGTGTGVALPPEAFF. The CDR3 region has the DNA TGCGCCAGCAGCTTGGGAACCGGGACAGGGGTCGCCCTACCCCCTGAAGCTTTCTTT. Complete variable domain (other parts from reference TRBV5-1 and TRBJ1-1): KAGVTQTPRYLIKTRGQQVTLSCSPISGHRSVSWYQQTPGQGLQFLFEYFSETQRNKGNFPGRFSGRQFSNSRSEMNVSTLELGDSALYLCASSLGTGTGVALPPEAFFGQGTRLTVV.

This clone showed up just a few times. This sequence joins TRBV6-8 and TRBJ1-5; D is possibly TRBD1 (5 bases). Germline CDR1 and CDR2: MNHGY and SAAAGT. Trimming shortened V by 0 bases and J by 8 bases, and 14 bases separated the two germline ends. This CDR3 is 15 amino acids long. The CDR3 loop reads CASSYSSRPGEPQHF. The DNA for the CDR3 is TGTGCCAGCAGTTACTCAAGCCGCCCGGGGGAGCCCCAGCATTTT.

V usage is TRBV29-1 and J usage is TRBJ2-1, with 9 positions matching TRBD2. Germline CDR1 is SQVTM and CDR2 is ANQGSEA. The CDR3 is 14 amino acids. J lost 7 bases, V lost 0 bases, and 4 bases had no gene match. CDR3 nucleotides: TGCAGCGTTGAAGATTTAGCGGGAGTTAATGAGCAGTTCTTC. The encoded protein is CSVEDLAGVNEQFF.

The chain employs TRBV14 and TRBJ2-7; tentatively, D is TRBD1 or TRBD2 (5 bases each). From germline, CDR1 is SGHDN and CDR2 FVKESK. This CDR3 region has 13 residues. The CDR3 reads CGGPAVSSYEQYF. The CDR3 nucleotides read TGTGGGGGCCCAGCGGTAAGCTCCTACGAGCAGTACTTC.

This clone was detected a few times. The rearrangement links TRBV11-3 to TRBJ2-3; D might be TRBD1 (6 bases). The CDR3 contains 15 residues. V was cut by 2 bases and J by 1 base, with 10 bases left in between. Germline values: CDR1 SGHNT, CDR2 YENEEA. CDR3 nucleotides: TGTGCCAGCAGCTTAAATGCAGGGGGCACAGATACGCAGTATTTT. Its translation is CASSLNAGGTDTQYF.

This clone came up a few times. The gene calls are TRBV28 and TRBJ2-3, with no clear D. V gave up 3 bases and J gave up 1 base, with 8 bases separating them. The CDR3 is 14 residues long. Germline V gene data show CDR1 as MDHEN and CDR2 as SYDVKM. This chain's CDR3 is CASSFLSGTDTQYF. For the CDR3, the DNA is TGTGCCAGCAGTTTCCTGTCAGGCACAGATACGCAGTATTTT.

The rearrangement uses TRBV10-3 and TRBJ2-2; no clear D gene. Trimming shortened V by 0 bases and J by 4 bases, and 15 bases separated the two germline ends. The CDR3 consists of 17 residues. Germline V gene sequence: CDR1 ENHRY, CDR2 SYGVKD. CDR3 in amino acids: CAISESTITSGTGELFF. The CDR3 DNA reads TGTGCCATCAGTGAGTCCACGATTACCTCGGGCACCGGGGAGCTGTTTTTT.

Concerning this clone: Mismatch with germline at one junction end may stem from a read error. The chain carries TRBV6-8 and TRBJ2-1; D call uncertain. This CDR3 region has 15 residues. Germline V gene lookup returns CDR1 MNHGY and CDR2 SAAAGT. The CDR3 loop is CAISLRAVGVDEQFF. The CDR3 DNA is TGTGCCATCAGTCTCCGGGCCGTAGGAGTAGATGAGCAGTTCTTC.